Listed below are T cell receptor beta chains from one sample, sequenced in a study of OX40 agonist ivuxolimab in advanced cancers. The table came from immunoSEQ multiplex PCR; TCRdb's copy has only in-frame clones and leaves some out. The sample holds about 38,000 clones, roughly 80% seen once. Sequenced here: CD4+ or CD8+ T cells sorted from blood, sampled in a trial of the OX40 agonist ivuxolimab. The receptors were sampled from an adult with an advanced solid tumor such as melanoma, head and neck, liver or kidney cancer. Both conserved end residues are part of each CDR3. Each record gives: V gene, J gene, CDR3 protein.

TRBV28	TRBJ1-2	CASTTVQFNYGYTF
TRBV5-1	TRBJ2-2	CASSATGDTGELFF
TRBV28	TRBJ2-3	CASSKFTDTQYF
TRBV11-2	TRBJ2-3	CASSLVPGTSPDTQYF
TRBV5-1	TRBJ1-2	CASSAIPGQANYGYTF
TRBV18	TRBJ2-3	CASSPPTGARSEPDTQYF
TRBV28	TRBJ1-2	CASSSGRNYGYTF
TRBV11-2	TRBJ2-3	CASSLEGTGWETDTQYF
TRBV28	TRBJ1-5	CASLPRGNQPQHF
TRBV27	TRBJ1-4	CASSSGDSHNEKLFF
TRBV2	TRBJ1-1	CASSGSVGDTEAFF
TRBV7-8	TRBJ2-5	CASSLETGEETQYF
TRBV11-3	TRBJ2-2	CASSLGQNTGELFF
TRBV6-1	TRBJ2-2	CASSETGGGSGELFF
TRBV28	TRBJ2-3	CASSLTQGLKDTQYF
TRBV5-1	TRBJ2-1	CASSPQGGLSYNEQFF
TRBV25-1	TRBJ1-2	CASEPQGGGYTF
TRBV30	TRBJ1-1	CAWSVQGMNTEAFF
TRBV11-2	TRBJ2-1	CASRETGGSGNEQFF
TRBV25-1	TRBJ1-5	CASSRTGDSQPQHF
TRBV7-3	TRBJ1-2	CASSLSLADGYTF
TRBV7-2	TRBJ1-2	CASSPGRYFDYGYTF
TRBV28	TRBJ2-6	CASFTPGQGAGANVLTF
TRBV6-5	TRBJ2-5	CASSYSGLKETQYF
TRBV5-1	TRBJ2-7	CASSARLAGGPWGSYEQYF
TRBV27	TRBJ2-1	CASRLGGAGRYNEQFF
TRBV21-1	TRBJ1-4	CASMSYEKLFF
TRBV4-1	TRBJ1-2	CASSQVTKGYGGYTF
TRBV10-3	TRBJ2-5	CAISEVWGVETQYF
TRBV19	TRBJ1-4	CASSIWGIKEKLFF
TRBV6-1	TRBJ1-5	CASSDLSIQPQHF
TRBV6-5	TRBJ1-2	CANTLRAELFYDYTF
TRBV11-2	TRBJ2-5	CASSSLRTGAPTQETQYF
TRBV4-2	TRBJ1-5	CASSQDREGQPQHF
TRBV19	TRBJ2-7	CASSSPRVSDEQYF
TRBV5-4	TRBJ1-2	CASSSQIEEYRYGYTF
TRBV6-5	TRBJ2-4	CASSPAPPGKNIQYF
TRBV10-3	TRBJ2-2	CAISESGRRPTGELFF
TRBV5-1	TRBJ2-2	CASRGNFVELFF
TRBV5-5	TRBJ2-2	CASSRARTRWRTGELFF
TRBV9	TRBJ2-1	CASSTSRDPQAYNEQFF